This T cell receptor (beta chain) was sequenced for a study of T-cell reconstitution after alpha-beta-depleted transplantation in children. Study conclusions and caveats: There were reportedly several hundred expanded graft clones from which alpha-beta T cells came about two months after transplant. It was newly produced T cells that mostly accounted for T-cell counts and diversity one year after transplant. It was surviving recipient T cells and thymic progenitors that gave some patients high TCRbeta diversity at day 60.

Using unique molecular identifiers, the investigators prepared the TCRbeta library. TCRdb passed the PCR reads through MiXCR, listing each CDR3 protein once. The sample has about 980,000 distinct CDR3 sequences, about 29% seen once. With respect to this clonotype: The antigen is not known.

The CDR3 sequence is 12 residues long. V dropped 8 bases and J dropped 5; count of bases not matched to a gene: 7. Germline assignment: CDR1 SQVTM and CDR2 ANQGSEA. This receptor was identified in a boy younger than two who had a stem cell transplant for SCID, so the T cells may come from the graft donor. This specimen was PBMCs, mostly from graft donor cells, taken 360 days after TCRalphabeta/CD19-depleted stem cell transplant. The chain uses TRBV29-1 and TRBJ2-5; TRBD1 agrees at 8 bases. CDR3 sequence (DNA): TGCAGCTTCCGGACAGGGATGGAGACCCAGTACTTC. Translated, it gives CSFRTGMETQYF. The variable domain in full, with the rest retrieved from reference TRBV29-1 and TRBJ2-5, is SAVISQKPSRDICQRGTSLTIQCQVDSQVTMMFWYRQQPGQSLTLIATANQGSEATYESGFVIDKFPISRPNLTFSTLTVSNMSPEDSSIYLCSFRTGMETQYFGPGTRLLVL.